Below are 9 T cell receptor beta chains sequenced from a single sample in a study of T cells in Graves' hyperthyroidism and ophthalmopathy (dated by TCRdb to between 2018 and 2020). The library was obtained by multiplex PCR. Instrument on record: Illumina HiSeq 2000. The TCR beta CDR3 regions were amplified from RNA transcripts. A first-round RT-PCR of the TCR CDR3 used the HTBI primer set with the Qiagen OneStep RT-PCR kit. TCRdb's own reprocessing of the public reads used fastp at Q25 and MiXCR and kept productive beta chains. Rows merge per CDR3 protein into single entries with the most common DNA and genes. The sample profile shows more than 550,000 distinct CDR3 sequences; approximately 15% of them were found once. The ten biggest clones cover about a sixth of the sample. Specimen: blood. These receptors originate from a man aged 50 to 60 with Graves' hyperthyroidism.

The rearrangement joins TRBV10-3 to TRBJ2-7; D is perhaps TRBD2 (6 bases). This CDR3 is 12 amino acids long. CDR1 is ENHRY and CDR2 is SYGVKD in the germline V gene. Between the trimmed V and J ends, which lost 9 bases and 5 bases, there was a span of 14 bases. CDR3: CAMGGMMDEQYF. CDR3 DNA sequence: TGTGCCATGGGGGGTATGATGGACGAGCAGTACTTC.

This clonotype was recorded a few times. This chain connects TRBV3-1 to TRBJ2-7; 9 bases are a match to TRBD1. This CDR3 has 15 amino acids. The germline V gene encodes CDR1 LGHDT and CDR2 YNNKEL (reference sequence). J gave up 6 bases and V 1 base, and 7 bases lay outside the gene matches. The CDR3 loop is CASSQVPGQGSEQYF. The CDR3 DNA reads as TGTGCCAGCAGCCAAGTCCCGGGACAGGGCTCCGAGCAGTACTTC.

This clonotype has only a few counts. This chain uses TRBV28 with TRBJ1-2, with D hard to call. The V and J ends lost 9 bases and 8 bases respectively, with 16 bases between them. This CDR3 comprises 12 residues. Germline loops: CDR1 MDHEN, CDR2 SYDVKM. The CDR3 DNA reads TGTGCCAGTACCCTCGCACAGCAGGGCTACACCTTC. This sequence encodes CASTLAQQGYTF.

This clonotype came up a few times. This chain connects TRBV28 to TRBJ2-1, with D unresolved. The CDR3 runs 17 residues. CDR1 and CDR2 from the germline V gene are MDHEN and SYDVKM. V dropped 4 bases and J dropped 0 bases, with 16 bases sitting between them. Here the CDR3 DNA reads TGTGCCAGCAGTTGGGCTTTTGCGCGGAGCTCCTACAATGAGCAGTTCTTC. Amino acid sequence: CASSWAFARSSYNEQFF.

This clonotype was seen only a few times. This rearrangement joins TRBV20-1 to TRBJ2-1; 10 bases match TRBD2. Germline V gene sequence: CDR1 DFQATT, CDR2 SNEGSKA (reference sequence). The CDR3 runs 17 residues. Trimming removed 1 base from V and 2 bases from J; junction bases left unmatched: 8. Here the CDR3 reads CSARGYSSGSPYNEQFF. CDR3 DNA: TGCAGTGCTAGAGGTTACTCTAGCGGGAGCCCCTACAATGAGCAGTTCTTC.

Regarding this clonotype: Being one base from a much bigger clone, this may be a read error. The chain has TRBV20-1 and TRBJ2-5; a weak D match, TRBD1 (6 bases). The CDR3 sequence is 15 residues long. Trimming stripped 6 bases from V and 5 bases from J, with 22 bases between. In germline, CDR1 is DFQATT, CDR2 SNEGSKA (reference sequence). The CDR3 protein is CSAYTSGTPHETQYF. CDR3 in DNA: TGCAGTGCCTACACCTCCGGGACACCTCATGAGACCCAGTACTTC.

This clonotype was seen at least ten times. The rearrangement uses TRBV19 and TRBJ2-1; D call uncertain. This CDR3 region has 14 residues. V was shortened by 3 bases and J by 6 bases, with 12 bases between the two germline ends. The germline CDR1 and CDR2 sequences are LNHDA and SQIVND (reference sequence). CDR3 in amino acids: CASSIRRVGNEQFF. CDR3 nucleotides: TGTGCCAGTAGTATCAGACGGGTGGGCAATGAGCAGTTCTTC. Variable domain in full (rest from reference TRBV19 and TRBJ2-1): DGGITQSPKYLFRKEGQNVTLSCEQNLNHDAMYWYRQDPGQGLRLIYYSQIVNDFQKGDIAEGYSVSREKKESFPLTVTSAQKNPTAFYLCASSIRRVGNEQFFGPGTRLTVL.

V and J are TRBV5-1 and TRBJ1-1; 9 bases line up with TRBD1. V lost 0 bases and J lost 8; bases outside the gene matches: 8. The germline CDR1 and CDR2 sequences are SGHRS and YFSETQ. This CDR3 is built from 15 residues. CDR3 coding DNA: TGCGCCAGCAGCTTGGAAGGGACAGGGCTTTCCGAAGCTTTCTTT. It codes for CASSLEGTGLSEAFF.

The chain carries TRBV7-3 and TRBJ2-3, with no clear D. The ends were cut back, 5 bases at V and 8 bases at J, with 11 bases in the middle. In germline, CDR1 is SGHTA, CDR2 FQGTGA. The CDR3 runs 12 residues. Here the CDR3 DNA reads TGTGCCAGCAGCCCGGGCTCGGGTACGCAGTATTTT. It codes for CASSPGSGTQYF.